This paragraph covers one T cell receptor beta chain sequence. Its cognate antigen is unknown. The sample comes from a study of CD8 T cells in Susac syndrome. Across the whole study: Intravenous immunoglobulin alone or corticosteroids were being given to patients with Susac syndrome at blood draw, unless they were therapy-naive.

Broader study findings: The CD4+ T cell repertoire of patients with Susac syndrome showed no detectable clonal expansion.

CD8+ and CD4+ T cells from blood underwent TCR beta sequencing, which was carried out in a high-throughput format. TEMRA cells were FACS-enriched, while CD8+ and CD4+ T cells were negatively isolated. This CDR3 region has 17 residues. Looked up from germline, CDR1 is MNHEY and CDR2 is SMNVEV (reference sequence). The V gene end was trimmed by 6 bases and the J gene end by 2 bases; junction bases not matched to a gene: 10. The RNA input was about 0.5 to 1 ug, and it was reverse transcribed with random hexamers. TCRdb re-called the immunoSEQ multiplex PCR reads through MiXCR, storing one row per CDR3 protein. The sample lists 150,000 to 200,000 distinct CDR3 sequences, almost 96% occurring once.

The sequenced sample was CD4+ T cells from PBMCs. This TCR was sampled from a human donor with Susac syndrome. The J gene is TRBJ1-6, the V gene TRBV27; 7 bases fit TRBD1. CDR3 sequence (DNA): TGTGCCAGCAGCATAATAACAGGGGCGGCCTATAATTCACCCCTCCACTTT. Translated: CASSIITGAAYNSPLHF.